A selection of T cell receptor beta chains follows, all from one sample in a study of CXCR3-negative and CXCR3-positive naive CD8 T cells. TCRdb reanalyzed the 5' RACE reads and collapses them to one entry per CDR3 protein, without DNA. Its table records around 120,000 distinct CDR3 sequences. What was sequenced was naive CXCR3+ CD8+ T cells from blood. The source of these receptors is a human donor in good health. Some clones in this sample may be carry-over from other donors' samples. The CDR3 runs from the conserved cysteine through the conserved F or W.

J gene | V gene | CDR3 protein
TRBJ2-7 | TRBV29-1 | CSVEDRGAGEQYF
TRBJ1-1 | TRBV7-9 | CASSPPAWGTTEAFF
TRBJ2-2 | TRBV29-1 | CSVAAGNTGELFF
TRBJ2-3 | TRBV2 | CASSPSLSGTDTQYF
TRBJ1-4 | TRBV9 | CASSGLSDRAVEKLFF
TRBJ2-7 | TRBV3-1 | CASSQELAGGPDEQYF
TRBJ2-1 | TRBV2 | CASSPGLASDNEQFF
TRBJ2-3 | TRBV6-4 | CASSDREPDTQYF
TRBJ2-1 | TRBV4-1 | CASSPLGTSAGNEQFF
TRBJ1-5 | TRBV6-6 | CASLGGEGNGNQPQHF
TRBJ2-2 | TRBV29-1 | CSVTGWTGELFF
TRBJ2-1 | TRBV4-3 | CASSRTSDSYNEQFF
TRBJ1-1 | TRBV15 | CATSPEGLGTEAFF
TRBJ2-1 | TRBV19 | CASAGTAYIEQFF
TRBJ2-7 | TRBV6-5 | CAASGGPYEQYF
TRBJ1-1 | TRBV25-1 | CASSEDSYGTEAFF
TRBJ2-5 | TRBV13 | CASNPRGGSQETQYF
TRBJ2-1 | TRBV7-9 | CASSFGRSYNEQFF
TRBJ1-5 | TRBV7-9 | CASSLFGANQPQHF
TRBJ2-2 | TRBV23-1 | CASSQSWRGVNTGELFF
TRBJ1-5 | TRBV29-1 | CSVRGSSNQPQHF
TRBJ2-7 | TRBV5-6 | CASSATGTGYHEQYF
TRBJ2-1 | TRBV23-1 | CASSRCGGENEQFF
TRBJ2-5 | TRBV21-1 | CASSEIPDRGFETQYF
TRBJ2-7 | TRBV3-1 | CASSQDEGGAGYEQYF
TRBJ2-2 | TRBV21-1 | CASSKAIGRAGTGELFF
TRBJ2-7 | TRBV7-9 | CASSFLLGYEQYF
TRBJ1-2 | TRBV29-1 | CSAGGPGQKGGYTF
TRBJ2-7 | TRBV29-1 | CSVRTAYEQYF
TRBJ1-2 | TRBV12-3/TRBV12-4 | CASTSTGSISNYGYTF
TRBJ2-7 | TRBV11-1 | CASSPWRDEQYF
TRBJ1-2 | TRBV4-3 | CASSQDRGNYGYTF
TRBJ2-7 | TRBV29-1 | CSVEDPTYEQYF
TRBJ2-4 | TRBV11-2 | CASSLAAGGQNIQYF
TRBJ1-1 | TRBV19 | CASSMILVTGPLNTEAFF
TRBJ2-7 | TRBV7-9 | CASSRERAAYEQYF
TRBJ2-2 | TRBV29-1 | CSHGSQNTGELFF
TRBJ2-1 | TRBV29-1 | CSVEESGGDEQFF
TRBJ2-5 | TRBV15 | CATSRDRTSGETQYF
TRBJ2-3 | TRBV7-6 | CASSPRGQGEDTQYF
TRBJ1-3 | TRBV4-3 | CASSQDRVEVSGNTIYF
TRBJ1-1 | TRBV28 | CASSLQGANTEVFF
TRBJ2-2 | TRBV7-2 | CASSFQGLAGGPVTGELFF